These 9 T cell receptor beta chains came from one sample sequenced in a study of response to subunit inactivated influenza vaccine (dated by TCRdb to between 2018 and 2020). Library preparation used RT-PCR. Sequenced on an Illumina HiSeq 2500. In TCRdb, the public reads were trimmed at Q25 with fastp and aligned with MiXCR, with productive beta chains retained. For every CDR3 protein sequence, its rows merge into one entry that carries the most common genes and DNA. The sample contains approximately 530,000 distinct CDR3 sequences, 6% to 9% of them found a single time. The ten largest clones capture around 14% of the sample. Here the sequenced sample was PBMCs from blood, taken less than 30 months after vaccination. These receptors originate from a man aged 50 to 69 who received an inactivated influenza vaccine. Donor details come from another sample of the same person, matched by shared clones.

This clonotype was found a few times. The chain couples TRBV20-1 to TRBJ1-5; TRBD1 might be the D (6 bases). The V and J ends lost 5 bases and 4 bases respectively, with 12 bases between them. The germline CDR1 and CDR2 sequences are DFQATT and SNEGSKA (reference sequence). CDR3 length equals 13 residues. The DNA for the CDR3 is TGCAGTGCTGATACAGGGCTGAATCAGCCCCAGCATTTT. This gives the protein CSADTGLNQPQHF.

The rearrangement uses TRBV5-1 and TRBJ2-1, with 8 bases identical to TRBD2. CDR1 and CDR2 (germline): SGHRS, YFSETQ. The CDR3 has 12 amino acids. The trim removed 6 bases at V and 10 bases at J, leaving 6 bases unmatched. Written as DNA, the CDR3 is TGCGCCAGCACCGGCGGACTAGCCGAGCAGTTCTTC. Its protein product is CASTGGLAEQFF.

J is TRBJ2-2 and V is TRBV7-9, with no clear D. Germline CDR1 is SEHNR and CDR2 is FQNEAQ (reference sequence). Trimming took 1 base from V and 1 from J, leaving 7 bases between them. This CDR3 contains 15 residues. CDR3 residues: CASSLGAVNTGELFF. CDR3 DNA: TGTGCCAGCAGCTTAGGGGCAGTGAACACCGGGGAGCTGTTTTTT.

The sample holds many counts of this clonotype. The chain joins TRBV20-1 to TRBJ2-7; unclear D gene. The CDR3 has 12 amino acids. CDR1 is DFQATT, CDR2 SNEGSKA, per germline (reference sequence). Deletions cut 3 bases from V and 6 bases from J, with 12 bases between. CDR3 loop: CSAREGWSEQYF. The CDR3 DNA reads as TGCAGTGCTAGGGAAGGCTGGAGCGAGCAGTACTTC.

Ten or more counts support this clonotype. The CDR3 here is CASSLVTGGFEAFF. CDR3 in DNA: TGTGCCAGCAGCTTAGTTACAGGGGGTTTTGAAGCTTTCTTT. V usage is TRBV7-8 and J usage is TRBJ1-1, with 8 bases lining up with TRBD1. Germline CDR1 reads SGHVS; CDR2 reads FQNEAQ. This CDR3 spans 14 amino acids. Losses at the gene ends were 1 base for V and 7 bases for J; bases not matched to a gene: 5.

There are many counts of this clonotype. The J gene is TRBJ2-1, the V gene TRBV20-1, with TRBD2 matching over 7 bases. Trimming removed 6 bases from V and 6 bases from J; junction bases left unmatched: 11. The CDR3 runs 14 residues. From germline, CDR1 is DFQATT and CDR2 SNEGSKA (reference sequence). The CDR3 DNA follows: TGCAGTGCCTGGGAGGGAATAAAGGGCAATGAGCAGTTCTTC. Protein: CSAWEGIKGNEQFF.

The chain is built from TRBV5-1 and TRBJ2-7; no definite D call. The ends were cut back, 4 bases at V and 1 base at J, with 15 bases in the middle. Per germline, CDR1 SGHRS and CDR2 YFSETQ. The CDR3 totals 15 residues. The CDR3 nucleotides are TGCGCCAGCAGCCCGGTGGCAGCTTTATCCTACGAGCAGTACTTC. The encoded protein is CASSPVAALSYEQYF.

This clonotype occurred a few times. The V call is TRBV7-6, the J call TRBJ2-3, with 9 bases aligning to TRBD1. From germline, CDR1 is SGHVS and CDR2 FNYEAQ. V shed 1 base and J 3 bases; nucleotides not matched to a gene: 8. The CDR3 extends over 17 amino acids. The CDR3 protein is CASSLVPPGQGTDTQYF. The CDR3 coding sequence is TGTGCCAGCAGCTTAGTCCCCCCGGGACAGGGAACAGATACGCAGTATTTT. The variable domain in full, with the rest retrieved from reference TRBV7-6 and TRBJ2-3, is GAGVSQSPRYKVTKRGQDVALRCDPISGHVSLYWYRQALGQGPEFLTYFNYEAQQDKSGLPNDRFSAERPEGSISTLTIQRTEQRDSAMYRCASSLVPPGQGTDTQYFGPGTRLTVL.

The chain combines TRBV7-2 with TRBJ2-1, with 8 bases identical to TRBD2. V gave up 0 bases and J gave up 6 bases; unmatched junction bases: 7. Germline assignment: CDR1 SGHTA and CDR2 FQGNSA. The CDR3 is 16 amino acids. The CDR3 protein is CASSLATGGPVNEQFF. The CDR3 coding sequence is TGTGCCAGCAGCTTAGCAACGGGAGGGCCAGTCAATGAGCAGTTCTTC. Looking up the rest from reference TRBV7-2 and TRBJ2-1 gives the full variable domain: GAGVSQSPSNKVTEKGKDVELRCDPISGHTALYWYRQSLGQGLEFLIYFQGNSAPDKSGLPSDRFSAERTGGSVSTLTIQRTQQEDSAVYLCASSLATGGPVNEQFFGPGTRLTVL.